This T cell receptor beta chain was recorded in a study of shared clonotypes between healthy human individuals. Points on this clone: Its antigen is unidentified.

Study results and caveats: Estimated richness was generally greater in naive than memory subsets. Rarefaction exposed incomplete sorted-subset sequencing despite large depth.

Generated by immunoSEQ multiplex PCR, the TCRdb table keeps only in-frame clones and is missing some. The table lists roughly 2.1 million clones, around 93% of them singletons, with about 1.5% in the top ten. Naive CD8 cells lacked CD45RO, underwent positive selection for CCR7 and left out terminally differentiated effector memory CD45RA+ cells. The specimen sequenced was naive CD8+ T cells from PBMCs. This clonotype was sampled from a man between 18 and 35 years old in good health. Some clones in this sample may be carry-over from other donors' samples.

The CDR3 sequence is CASSLSEGSYNEQFF. Here the CDR3 DNA reads TGTGCCAGCAGCTTATCGGAGGGCTCCTACAATGAGCAGTTCTTC. The J gene is TRBJ2-1, the V gene TRBV7-9; a possible D gene is TRBD2 (6 bases). The CDR3 has 15 amino acids. V was clipped by 2 bases and J by 0 bases, with 8 bases between them. Germline V gene sequence: CDR1 SEHNR, CDR2 FQNEAQ (reference sequence).